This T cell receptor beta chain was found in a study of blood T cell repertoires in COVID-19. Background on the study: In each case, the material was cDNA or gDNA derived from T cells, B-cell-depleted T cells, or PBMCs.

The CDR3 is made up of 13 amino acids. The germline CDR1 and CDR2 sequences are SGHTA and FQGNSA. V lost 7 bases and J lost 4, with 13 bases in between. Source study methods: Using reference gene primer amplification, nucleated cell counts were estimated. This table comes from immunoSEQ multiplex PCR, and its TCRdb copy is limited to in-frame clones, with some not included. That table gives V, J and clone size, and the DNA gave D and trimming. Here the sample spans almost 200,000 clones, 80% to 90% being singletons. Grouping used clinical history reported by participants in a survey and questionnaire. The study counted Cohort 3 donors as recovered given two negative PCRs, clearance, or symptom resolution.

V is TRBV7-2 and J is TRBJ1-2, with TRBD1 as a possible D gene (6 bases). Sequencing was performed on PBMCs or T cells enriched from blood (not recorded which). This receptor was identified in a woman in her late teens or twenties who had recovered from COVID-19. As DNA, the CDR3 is TGTGCCAGCATGACGGGACAAAGCTATGGCTACACCTTC. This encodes CASMTGQSYGYTF.